The clone carrying this TCR beta chain has more than one count but fewer than ten. What it recognizes is unknown. Trimming cost V 5 bases and J 3 bases; bases outside gene matches: 8. The CDR3 is 16 amino acids. Looked up from germline, CDR1 is MNHEY and CDR2 is SVGEGT. The sample is drawn from a study of T-cell memory formation after mild COVID-19. Study-wide results and caveats: Some SARS-CoV-2-responding clones were already detected in memory before infection. Clones contracting across day 15 to 85 had a balanced CD4/CD8 profile; later expanding clones leaned CD4+.

MiXCR, applied by TCRdb to the 5' RACE reads, yields one record per CDR3 protein. The data contain 290,000 or so distinct CDR3 sequences, approximately 19% of them singletons. The V and J genes are TRBV6-2 or TRBV6-3 and TRBJ2-2, with 8 bases aligning to TRBD1. The clonotype comes from a man between 18 and 35 years old who had mild COVID-19 (a few samples of this study predate the infection). Cell type and time point are not known. Material for sequencing was PBMCs or a T cell subset sorted from them (not recorded which). The CDR3 here is CASSPYGTGDTGELFF. The CDR3 DNA reads TGTGCCAGCAGTCCATACGGGACAGGAGACACCGGGGAGCTGTTTTTT.